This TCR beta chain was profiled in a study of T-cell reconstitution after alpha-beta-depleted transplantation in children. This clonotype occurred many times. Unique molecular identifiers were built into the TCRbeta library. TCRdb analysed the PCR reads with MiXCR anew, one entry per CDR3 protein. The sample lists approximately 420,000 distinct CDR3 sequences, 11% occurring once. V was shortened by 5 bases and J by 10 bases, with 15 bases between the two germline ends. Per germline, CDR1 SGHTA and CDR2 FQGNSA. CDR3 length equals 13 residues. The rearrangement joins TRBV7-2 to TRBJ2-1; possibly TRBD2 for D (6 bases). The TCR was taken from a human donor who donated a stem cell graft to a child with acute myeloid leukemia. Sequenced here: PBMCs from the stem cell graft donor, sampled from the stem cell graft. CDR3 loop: CASSAAGRKEQFF. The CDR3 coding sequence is TGTGCCAGCAGCGCCGCTGGGAGGAAAGAGCAGTTCTTC.